The clone carrying this T cell receptor (beta chain) has more than one count but fewer than ten. The data are from a study of T cell responses to AZD1222 COVID-19 vaccine. Here immunoSEQ multiplex PCR was the method, and the copy in TCRdb shows in-frame clones only, minus some. This sample has about 120,000 clones; approximately 83% occur once, and the top ten carry about 8.5%. This receptor was taken from an adult in good health. The input for sequencing was peripheral blood, taken on day 0 of AZD1222 vaccination.

The CDR3, as DNA: TGTGCCAGCAGTGAGGTTTTGGAGGGTTCTGGAAACACCATATATTTT. It specifies CASSEVLEGSGNTIYF. The V call is TRBV6-1, the J call TRBJ1-3; D is unresolved. This CDR3 is 16 amino acids long. CDR1 is MNHNS and CDR2 is SASEGT in the germline V gene. V shed 3 bases and J shed 1 base, with 13 bases lying between them.